This TCR beta chain was sequenced in a study of blood T cells in healthy people across ages (dated by TCRdb to between 2015 and 2017). At the level of the whole study: Template switching captured roughly one uniquely barcoded TCR beta cDNA molecule per two T cells in model experiments. To track age-related changes in TCR beta repertoire diversity, the study relied on deep sequencing normalized with unique cDNA molecular identifiers. The donors were divided into four age groups: young (average approximately 17 years), middle-aged (approximately 39), aged (approximately 64) and long-lived (approximately 74). Using the same blood draw, the study looked at two additional independent replicas of 1 million unique cDNA reads for two donors, one aged 18 to 30 and the other aged 80 or older. Here is what the overall study found, with its caveats: Observed TCR beta diversity correlated strongly with the percentage of naive T cells measured by flow cytometry. Conclusive comparison of naive and antigen-experienced compartments was prevented by the profiling of bulk unsorted PBMCs. Estimates of total diversity from one million sequenced T cells were regarded as lower bounds and underestimates. As age increased, observed TCR beta diversity per million T cells dropped in a roughly linear way, and a significant reduction was already evident by age 40. Because donor CMV infection status was unknown, age-related changes in expanded clonotypes were potentially confounded. The long-lived group showed more naive CD4+ T cells, fewer expanded clones and increased TCR diversity than the aged group, suggesting age selection.

With regard to this clonotype: No antigen is known for it. Just one base apart from a much larger clone, this may be a read error.

The roughly 37 donors, aged 6 to 90 years, were systemically healthy Caucasian individuals from Russia. Each donor gave about 10 milliliters of peripheral blood, drawn into EDTA-treated Vacutainer tubes. Ficoll-Paque density-gradient centrifugation was used to isolate PBMCs, with at least 6.5 million per sample. Trizol reagent was used to extract total RNA from the PBMCs, yielding at least 5 micrograms per sample. For every donor, flow cytometry on a PBMC aliquot measured the percentage of naive CD45RAhigh/CD27high T cells. Via the germline V gene (reference sequence), CDR1 is SSHAT and CDR2 FNYEAQ. The CDR3 holds 14 amino acids from the cysteine to the phenylalanine. The read is trimmed to its CDR3 DNA, 42 bases read in frame from base 1. Libraries were built with 5' RACE. The sequencer was an Illumina HiSeq 2500. The second PCR ran for roughly 6 to 11 cycles and used a J-beta primer mix along with a sample-barcoded 5' primer. A template-switch 5' adaptor carrying 12 random nucleotides introduced a unique molecular identifier onto each TCR beta cDNA molecule. Each sample yielded at least 2.5 million CDR3-containing paired-end reads. All of the RNA was converted into first-strand cDNA using the Mint cDNA synthesis kit, with a TRBC-specific oligonucleotide serving as the primer. Following uracil-DNA glycosylase treatment, a first 18-cycle PCR with universal primers M1SS and BC2_uni_R was performed on all cDNA. The published analysis was carried out like this. For normalization, 1 million high-quality reads, each with a distinct molecular identifier, were randomly selected from each sample. Reads sharing molecular identifiers were discarded rather than binned into consensus sequences. MiTCR, run with a Q25 quality threshold and the strictest error-elimination algorithm, handled CDR3 identification, clonotype clustering and error correction. Lower-bound total TCR beta diversity was estimated with a nonparametric unseen species model using Euler transformation. The public reads were reprocessed in TCRdb via fastp at Q25 and MiXCR, keeping in-frame beta chains. All rows with the same CDR3 protein become a single entry with the most common DNA and genes. The V and J calls were determined by TCRdb, not by the authors. This sample gives approximately 960,000 distinct CDR3 sequences in total; around 29% of them show up just once. The top ten clones comprise roughly a tenth of the sample.

The data were also submitted as part of a second study, on T cells of mothers and their children. In that second paper, the authors write: Nine systemically healthy Caucasian individuals, comprising three mothers and their six children, were included as donors. cDNA synthesis used all of the extracted RNA, with 1.5 ug of RNA in each 15 ul reaction. In the second PCR, sample barcodes and 2-4 random nucleotides were introduced via the M1S primer. Over 8 million TCR beta CDR3 reads came from each mother, compared with 2.5 million to 3.5 million reads from each child. TCR recombination output is similarly shaped by thymic selection in related and unrelated pairs, with a minor effect exerted by inherited differences. Normalized repertoire overlap was always found to be slightly, but never significantly, higher in related mother-child pairs than in unrelated mother-child pairs. No persistent microchimeric T cell clones were detected, at a sensitivity of about 100 clones per million clonotypes. Deep NGS was used in the study to compare the TCR beta repertoires of mothers and children and to look for features that separate related mother-child pairs from unrelated individuals. Mothers averaged roughly 36 +/- 4 years of age and children averaged around 10 +/- 4 years. Libraries were sequenced on Illumina HiSeq 2000 with 100+100 nt paired-end reads after adapter ligation with NEBNext reagents. To prevent cross-contamination, the mother and child libraries were prepared a month apart and were sequenced in separate runs. For each donor, somewhere between about 500,000 and 2,000,000 distinct TCR beta clonotypes were identified. Naive TCR beta clonotypes were estimated from low-frequency clonotypes matched to each donor's FACS-determined naive share, without sorting.

Recombination joined TRBV7-7 with TRBJ2-7; TRBD2 is perhaps the D gene, given 5 matching bases. The J call may be in error: the DNA end matches TRBJ2-5 better. The source material was blood. The source of this sequence is a woman aged 40 to 49 in good health. The DNA reads as follows: TGTGCTAGCAGCCGAGGACCCGGTCGGGGGACCCAGTACTTC. Translated, this gives CASSRGPGRGTQYF.